This entry describes one T cell receptor beta chain. No antigen is known for it. It was with 60 Vbeta and 13 Jbeta primers that the PCR ran. Libraries were prepared by immunoSEQ multiplex PCR; TCRdb keeps only in-frame clonotypes and omits some of them. The sample holds about 150,000 clones, roughly two thirds seen once. The data derive from a study of cytomegalovirus exposure and HLA in healthy donors. The trim removed 3 bases at V and 1 base at J, leaving 6 bases unmatched. Germline CDR1 MGHDK, CDR2 SYGVNS. The CDR3 is 16 residues long. Broader study findings: High sensitivity and specificity were reportedly achieved when the classifier diagnosed cytomegalovirus status. It emerged from a later analysis that several of the most significant clusters appeared to be linked to common viral pathogens. TCR beta V- and J-gene trimming was later associated with a missense DCLRE1C variant. In vitro testing confirmed a few CMV-associated chains as specific for CMV antigens.

The clonotype was recovered from a young woman in good health and CMV-seropositive. The gene calls are TRBV25-1 and TRBJ2-1, with TRBD1 matching over 7 bases. What was sequenced was PBMCs. CDR3 coding DNA: TGTGCCAGCAGTGACTTACAGGGGATATCCTACAATGAGCAGTTCTTC. It is translated as CASSDLQGISYNEQFF.